This T cell receptor (beta chain) was recorded in a study of T cells after yellow fever vaccination. In the case of this clonotype: Its antigen is unidentified.

MiXCR, applied by TCRdb to the 5' RACE reads, yields one record per CDR3 protein. The sample yields a few hundred thousand distinct CDR3 sequences, approximately 3.6% seen once. The V gene end was trimmed by 4 bases and the J gene end by 2 bases; junction bases not matched to a gene: 2. In germline, CDR1 is KGHSH, CDR2 LQKENI. The CDR3 consists of 14 residues. Study-level results: Overlap between CD4 and CD8 compartments was detected for a small share of clonotypes. A weaker but faster secondary response was observed, peaking on day 5 versus 15.

This TCR derives from a man aged 18-30 years who received the YFV17D yellow fever vaccine. The gene calls are TRBV18 and TRBJ1-3; 7 bases line up with TRBD1. Sequenced here: PBMCs, sampled 15 days after the yellow fever booster vaccination. The DNA for the CDR3 is TGTGCCAGCTCACGACAGGGCCCTGGAAACACCATATATTTT. Translation: CASSRQGPGNTIYF.